This TCR beta chain was sequenced during a study of T cells expressing NK-cell markers. Study-wide background: In the group of eight sequenced donors, seven were HCMV-seropositive and one was seronegative. Study-wide results and caveats: It was still unclear whether expanded NKG2C+ T cell clones were HCMV specific.

The germline gives CDR1 MNHEY, CDR2 SVGEGT. The CDR3 totals 16 residues. As for this clonotype: Its antigen is as yet unknown.

TCRdb reprocessed the 5' RACE reads and keeps a single row for each CDR3 protein, giving no DNA. This sample's table reports about 460,000 distinct CDR3 sequences. The sample taken for sequencing was blood T cells: a sorted CD56 or NKG2C T cell subset, CD4+ or CD8+ T cells, or bulk PBMC T cells (not recorded which). The sequence was obtained from a woman aged 50 to 60 in good health. The genes are TRBV6-2 or TRBV6-3 and TRBJ2-3; TCRdb gives TRBD1 as the D gene, but with no DNA this cannot be confirmed. The CDR3 reads CASSKRGPTSTDTQYF.